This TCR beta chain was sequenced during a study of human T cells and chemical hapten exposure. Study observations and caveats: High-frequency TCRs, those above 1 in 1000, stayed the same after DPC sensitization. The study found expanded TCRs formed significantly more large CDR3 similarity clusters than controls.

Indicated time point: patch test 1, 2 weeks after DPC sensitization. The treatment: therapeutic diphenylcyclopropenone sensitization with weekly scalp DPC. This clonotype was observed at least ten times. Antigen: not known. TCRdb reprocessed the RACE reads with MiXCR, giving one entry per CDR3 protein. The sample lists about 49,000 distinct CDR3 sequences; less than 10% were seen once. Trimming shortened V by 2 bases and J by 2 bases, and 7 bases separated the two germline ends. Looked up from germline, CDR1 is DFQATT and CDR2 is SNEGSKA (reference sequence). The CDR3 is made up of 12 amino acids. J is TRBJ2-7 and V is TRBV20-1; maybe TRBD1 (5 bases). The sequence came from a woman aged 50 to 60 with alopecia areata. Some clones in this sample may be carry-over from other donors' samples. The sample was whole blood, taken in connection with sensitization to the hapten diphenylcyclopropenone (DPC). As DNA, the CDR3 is TGCAGTGCTAGACAGGGTGCCTACGAGCAGTACTTC. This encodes CSARQGAYEQYF.